This entry lists 27 T cell receptor beta chains sequenced from one sample in a study of siplizumab effects on memory and regulatory T cells (dated by TCRdb to the late 2010s). The library was prepared using the immunoSEQ multiplex PCR assay. Imported from immuneACCESS, the table was reduced by TCRdb to in-frame sequences with V and J called. These copies leave out some clones; in studies compared against another copy, an unresolved V gene accounts for under half, and the cause of the remainder is not known. Counted in this sample were about 99,000 clones; 93% of them appeared once. Of the sample, 0.62% is held by the ten largest clones. Sequencing used Tregs sorted from blood. All receptors derive from a human donor in good health.

The chain carries TRBV6-1 and TRBJ1-2; D is possibly TRBD1 (6 bases). Germline V gives CDR1 MNHNS, CDR2 SASEGT. Trimming stripped 4 bases from V and 0 bases from J, with 12 bases between. The CDR3 is 15 residues long. CDR3 sequence reads: CASSVFTGSNYGYTF. CDR3 in DNA: TGTGCCAGCAGTGTGTTCACAGGGTCTAACTATGGCTACACCTTC.

The chain couples TRBV2 to TRBJ2-5, with TRBD2 matching over 14 bases. V was pared by 8 bases and J by 5 bases, with 7 bases of the junction left unmatched. CDR3 size: 15 residues. CDR1 is SNHLY, CDR2 FYNNEI, per germline. The CDR3 nucleotides read TGTGCCAGCCGGAAGGGACTAGCGGGGGACGAGACCCAGTACTTC. It codes for CASRKGLAGDETQYF.

The rearrangement joins TRBV9 to TRBJ1-3, with 10 bases lining up with TRBD1. CDR1 is SGDLS and CDR2 is YYNGEE in the germline V gene. The trim removed 1 base at V and 8 bases at J, leaving 6 bases unmatched. The CDR3 has 15 amino acids. In nucleotides, the CDR3 is TGTGCCAGCAGCGTATCGGGACAGGGGATCGACACCATATATTTT. Residues: CASSVSGQGIDTIYF.

V is TRBV10-3 and J is TRBJ1-2; TRBD1 is a possible D gene (5 bases). Germline values: CDR1 ENHRY, CDR2 SYGVKD. The V and J ends lost 6 bases and 1 base respectively, with 12 bases between them. There are 14 residues in the CDR3. The CDR3 here is CAIRGETVNYGYTF. The CDR3 coding sequence is TGTGCCATCAGGGGGGAAACGGTTAACTATGGCTACACCTTC.

The chain uses TRBV6-6 and TRBJ2-7, with D possibly being TRBD1 (6 bases). Germline assignment: CDR1 MNHNY and CDR2 SVGAGI (reference sequence). The V gene lost 10 bases and the J gene lost 1 base, with 23 bases spanning the gap. This CDR3 has 16 amino acids. CDR3 nucleotides: TGTGCCACCTCTAAAAGGGGCGGCGGACAGTCCTACGAGCAGTACTTC. This sequence encodes CATSKRGGGQSYEQYF.

This chain connects TRBV11-3 to TRBJ2-1; no definite D call. CDR3 length: 15 residues. CDR1 and CDR2 from the germline V gene are SGHNT and YENEEA. V was clipped by 4 bases and J by 6 bases, with 16 bases between them. The DNA of the CDR3 is TGTGCCAGCAGCTCCGCTCCCGGTCTCGGCAATGAGCAGTTCTTC. Its translation is CASSSAPGLGNEQFF.

The chain has TRBV7-8 and TRBJ2-2, with 12 bases matching TRBD2. CDR1 is SGHVS and CDR2 is FQNEAQ in the germline V gene. This CDR3 has 17 residues. V gave up 3 bases and J gave up 2 bases; unmatched junction bases: 4. CDR3 sequence (DNA): TGTGCCAGCAGCTTTGCTAGCGGGAGGGCCAACACCGGGGAGCTGTTTTTT. It codes for CASSFASGRANTGELFF.

The gene calls are TRBV7-2 and TRBJ2-7; D not resolved. CDR3 length: 11 residues. Trimming stripped 2 bases from V and 6 bases from J, with 5 bases between. Germline values: CDR1 SGHTA, CDR2 FQGNSA. CDR3 in amino acids: CASSLRSEQYF. CDR3 nucleotides: TGTGCCAGCAGCTTAAGAAGCGAGCAGTACTTC.

This clone was detected only a few times. V gene TRBV5-1 combines with J gene TRBJ1-1, with TRBD1 identical over 9 bases. The CDR3 spans 13 residues. CDR1 and CDR2 (germline): SGHRS, YFSETQ. J was trimmed by 5 bases and V by 4 bases; bases with no gene match: 3. DNA for the CDR3: TGCGCCAGCAGCCCTGGGACAGGGACTGAAGCTTTCTTT. Translation gives CASSPGTGTEAFF.

In its sample, this clone was seen once. The chain couples TRBV6-1 to TRBJ2-7, with 9 bases aligning to TRBD1. V trimming: 3 bases; J trimming: 5 bases; junction bases outside the gene matches: 11. From germline, CDR1 is MNHNS and CDR2 SASEGT. The CDR3 runs 16 residues. Written as DNA, the CDR3 is TGTGCCAGCAGTGACTGGGGGACAGGGAGACATCACGAGCAGTACTTC. Translating gives CASSDWGTGRHHEQYF.

The rearrangement joins TRBV6-1 to TRBJ1-1; D gene unclear. The CDR3 runs 13 residues. The V end lost 0 bases, the J end lost 4 bases, and 6 bases lay between the germline ends. CDR1 MNHNS and CDR2 SASEGT come from the germline V gene. CDR3 region: CASSEAHSTEAFF. CDR3 nucleotides: TGTGCCAGCAGTGAAGCGCATAGCACTGAAGCTTTCTTT.

The rearrangement joins TRBV9 to TRBJ1-1; D ambiguous. The CDR3 runs to 12 residues. Trimming took off 3 bases at V and 0 bases at J, with 3 bases between the two ends. CDR1 and CDR2 from the germline V gene are SGDLS and YYNGEE. The CDR3 reads CASSELNTEAFF. CDR3 DNA: TGTGCCAGCAGCGAACTGAACACTGAAGCTTTCTTT.

The chain couples TRBV5-1 to TRBJ1-5, with D uncertain. Looked up from germline, CDR1 is SGHRS and CDR2 is YFSETQ. The CDR3 runs to 13 residues. V lost 2 bases to trimming and J lost 0 bases, with 3 bases between them. CDR3 protein: CASSFGSNQPQHF. The CDR3 bases are TGCGCCAGCAGCTTTGGTAGCAATCAGCCCCAGCATTTT.

V gene TRBV11-2 combines with J gene TRBJ2-3, with D perhaps matching TRBD2 (6 bases). The CDR3 sequence is 15 residues long. The V gene's germline CDR1 is SGHAT and CDR2 FQNNGV. V gave up 1 base and J gave up 7 bases, with 15 bases separating them. DNA of the CDR3: TGTGCCAGCAGCTTAGTTTTGCGGGGCGGGAATACGCAGTATTTT. As protein: CASSLVLRGGNTQYF. The complete variable domain, with remaining parts taken from reference TRBV11-2 and TRBJ2-3, reads EAGVAQSPRYKIIEKRQSVAFWCNPISGHATLYWYQQILGQGPKLLIQFQNNGVVDDSQLPKDRFSAERLKGVDSTLKIQPAKLEDSAVYLCASSLVLRGGNTQYFGPGTRLTVL.

This clone was seen a single time. The chain couples TRBV7-2 to TRBJ1-2; 7 nucleotides agree with TRBD1. This CDR3 is built from 14 residues. The V segment lost 8 bases and the J segment 0 bases; nucleotides outside the gene matches: 6. Germline V gene data show CDR1 as SGHTA and CDR2 as FQGNSA. CDR3 DNA: TGTGCCAGCGCGGGAGGGGGCTCTAACTATGGCTACACCTTC. It codes for CASAGGGSNYGYTF.

J is TRBJ1-2 and V is TRBV30; no reliable D call. This CDR3 is 11 amino acids long. V gave up 4 bases and J gave up 5 bases, with 8 bases separating them. Germline CDR1 GTSNPN, CDR2 SVGIG (reference sequence). The CDR3 bases are TGTGCCTGGACGCGGGATTATGGCTACACCTTC. This codes for CAWTRDYGYTF.

The V call is TRBV19, the J call TRBJ1-2; D gene uncertain. CDR1 is LNHDA, CDR2 SQIVND, per germline (reference sequence). The CDR3 spans 14 residues. Deletions cut 10 bases from V and 7 bases from J, with 22 bases between. CDR3: CATISGVNFFGYTF. As DNA, the CDR3 is TGTGCCACCATCTCCGGGGTAAATTTCTTTGGCTACACCTTC.

This clone was detected only a few times. This chain links TRBV9 with TRBJ2-5; no clear D. Per germline, CDR1 SGDLS and CDR2 YYNGEE. This CDR3 has 13 amino acids. The germline V and J ends were trimmed by 4 bases and 5 bases, with 12 bases remaining between them. For the CDR3, the DNA is TGTGCCAGCAGCAACCCCGGCCGGGAGACCCAGTACTTC. Translating gives CASSNPGRETQYF. The complete variable domain, with remaining parts taken from reference TRBV9 and TRBJ2-5, reads DSGVTQTPKHLITATGQRVTLRCSPRSGDLSVYWYQQSLDQGLQFLIQYYNGEERAKGNILERFSAQQFPDLHSELNLSSLELGDSALYFCASSNPGRETQYFGPGTRLLVL.

This rearrangement joins TRBV30 to TRBJ1-6, with a tentative D call TRBD1 (6 bases). The CDR3 runs to 15 residues. Trimming removed 3 bases from V and 10 bases from J, with 19 bases in between. The germline V gene has CDR1 GTSNPN and CDR2 SVGIG (reference sequence). The chain's CDR3 is CAWSSGQMYRSPLHF. CDR3 nucleotide sequence: TGTGCCTGGAGCTCAGGACAGATGTATCGGTCACCCCTCCACTTT.

This chain uses TRBV10-3 with TRBJ2-2, with D unclear. Trimming removed 3 bases at V and 2 bases at J, with 4 bases between. This CDR3 is 13 amino acids long. Looked up from germline, CDR1 is ENHRY and CDR2 is SYGVKD. CDR3 region: CAISDVNTGELFF. DNA of the CDR3: TGTGCCATCAGTGATGTCAACACCGGGGAGCTGTTTTTT.

The CDR3 reads CASSSLAGVGNEQFF. Here the CDR3 DNA reads TGTGCCAGCAGTTCTCTAGCGGGAGTAGGGAATGAGCAGTTCTTC. The J gene is TRBJ2-1, the V gene TRBV27; 10 bases are shared with TRBD2. CDR3 size: 15 residues. Germline values: CDR1 MNHEY, CDR2 SMNVEV (reference sequence). V lost 4 bases and J lost 7; bases outside the gene matches: 7.

The V gene is TRBV5-1, the J gene TRBJ2-1; no reliable D call. The CDR3 covers 12 residues. V shed 0 bases and J shed 4 bases, with 2 bases lying between them. Germline loops: CDR1 SGHRS, CDR2 YFSETQ. This CDR3 is CASSLAYNEQFF. The CDR3 coding sequence is TGCGCCAGCAGCTTGGCTTACAATGAGCAGTTCTTC.

The chain is built from TRBV5-1 and TRBJ2-5; 10 bases agree with TRBD2. The CDR3 has 15 residues. V trimming: 2 bases; J trimming: 4 bases; junction bases outside the gene matches: 5. Germline lookup yields CDR1 SGHRS and CDR2 YFSETQ. The CDR3 region has the DNA TGCGCCAGCAGCTTAGCTAGCGGGAGCGGAGAGACCCAGTACTTC. This translates into CASSLASGSGETQYF.

The V call is TRBV6-1, the J call TRBJ1-5, with 7 bases fitting TRBD1. Germline loops: CDR1 MNHNS, CDR2 SASEGT. V lost 3 bases to trimming and J lost 2 bases; unmatched junction nucleotides: 10. The CDR3 spans 17 residues. For the CDR3, the DNA is TGTGCCAGCAGTGACATTAGAGGGGGCATAGGCAATCAGCCCCAGCATTTT. This translates into CASSDIRGGIGNQPQHF.

This chain links TRBV7-2 with TRBJ1-5; no clear D. The CDR3 runs 13 residues. Germline CDR1 SGHTA, CDR2 FQGNSA. The V end was cut by 0 bases, the J end by 5 bases, with 5 bases between. The CDR3 is CASSLAAHQPQHF. CDR3 nucleotide sequence: TGTGCCAGCAGCTTAGCGGCACATCAGCCCCAGCATTTT.

This clone has a single count. The chain carries TRBV29-1 and TRBJ2-7; 7 bases are a match to TRBD2. The germline V gene encodes CDR1 SQVTM and CDR2 ANQGSEA. This CDR3 has 13 residues. V was pared by 6 bases and J by 0 bases, with 5 bases of the junction left unmatched. The CDR3 DNA follows: TGCAGCGTGTCCTCGGGAGGCTCCTACGAGCAGTACTTC. It codes for CSVSSGGSYEQYF.

The CDR3 region is CASVFTTNEKLFF. CDR3 coding DNA: TGTGCCAGCGTCTTTACAACTAATGAAAAACTGTTTTTT. The chain joins TRBV2 to TRBJ1-4; the D is unclear. Per the germline V gene, CDR1 is SNHLY and CDR2 is FYNNEI. The CDR3 is made up of 13 amino acids. Trimming stripped 8 bases from V and 0 bases from J, with 7 bases between.